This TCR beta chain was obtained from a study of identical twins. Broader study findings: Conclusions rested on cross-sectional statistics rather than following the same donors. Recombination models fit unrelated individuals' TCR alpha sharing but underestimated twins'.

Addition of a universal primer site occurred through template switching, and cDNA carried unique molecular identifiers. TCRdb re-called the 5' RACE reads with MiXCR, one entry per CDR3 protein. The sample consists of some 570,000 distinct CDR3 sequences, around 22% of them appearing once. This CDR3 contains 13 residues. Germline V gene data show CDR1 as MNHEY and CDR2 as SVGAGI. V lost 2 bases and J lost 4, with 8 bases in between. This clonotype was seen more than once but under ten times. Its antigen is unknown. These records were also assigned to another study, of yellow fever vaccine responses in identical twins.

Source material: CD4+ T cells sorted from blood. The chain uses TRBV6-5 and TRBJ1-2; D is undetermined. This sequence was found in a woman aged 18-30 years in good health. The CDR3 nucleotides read TGTGCCAGCAGTTACGGGCACAGCTATGGCTACACCTTC. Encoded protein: CASSYGHSYGYTF.